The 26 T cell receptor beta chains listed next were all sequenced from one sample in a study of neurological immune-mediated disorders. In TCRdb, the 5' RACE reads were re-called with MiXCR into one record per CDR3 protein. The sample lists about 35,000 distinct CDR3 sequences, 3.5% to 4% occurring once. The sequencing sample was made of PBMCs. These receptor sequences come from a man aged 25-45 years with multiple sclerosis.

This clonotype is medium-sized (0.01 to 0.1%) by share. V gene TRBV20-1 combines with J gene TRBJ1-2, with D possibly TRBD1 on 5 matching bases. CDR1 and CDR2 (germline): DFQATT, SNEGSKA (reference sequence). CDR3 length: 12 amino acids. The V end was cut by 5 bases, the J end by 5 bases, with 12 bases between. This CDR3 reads CSAAGSSYGYTF. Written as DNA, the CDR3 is TGCAGTGCTGCAGGGTCTTCTTATGGCTACACCTTC.

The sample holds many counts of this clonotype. CDR3 sequence (DNA): TGTGCCAGCAGTCGATGGACAGGGAATCAGCCCCAGCATTTT. Protein product: CASSRWTGNQPQHF. The chain joins TRBV12-3 or TRBV12-4 to TRBJ1-5; TRBD1 matches 8 bases. The CDR3 is 14 amino acids. Losses at the gene ends were 5 bases for V and 4 bases for J; bases not matched to a gene: 4.

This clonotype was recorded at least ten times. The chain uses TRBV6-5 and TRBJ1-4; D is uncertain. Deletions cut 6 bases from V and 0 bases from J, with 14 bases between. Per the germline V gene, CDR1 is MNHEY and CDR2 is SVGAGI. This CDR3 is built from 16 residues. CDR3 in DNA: TGTGCCAGCAGAAAAACGACTTACACAACTAATGAAAAACTGTTTTTT. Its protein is CASRKTTYTTNEKLFF.

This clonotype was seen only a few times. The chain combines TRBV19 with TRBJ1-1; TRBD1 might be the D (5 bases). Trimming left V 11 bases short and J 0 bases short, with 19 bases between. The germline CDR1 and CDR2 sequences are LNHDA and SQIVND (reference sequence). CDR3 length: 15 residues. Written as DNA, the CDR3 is TGTGCCGGCAGGCCGGGGCACAAGATGAACACTGAAGCTTTCTTT. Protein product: CAGRPGHKMNTEAFF.

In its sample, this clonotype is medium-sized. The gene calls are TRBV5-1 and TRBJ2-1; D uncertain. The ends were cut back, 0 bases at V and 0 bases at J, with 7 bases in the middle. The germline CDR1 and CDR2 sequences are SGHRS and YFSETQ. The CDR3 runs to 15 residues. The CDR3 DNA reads TGCGCCAGCAGCTTGGAGGCAAACTCCTACAATGAGCAGTTCTTC. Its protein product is CASSLEANSYNEQFF. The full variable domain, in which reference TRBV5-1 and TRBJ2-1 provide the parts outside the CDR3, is KAGVTQTPRYLIKTRGQQVTLSCSPISGHRSVSWYQQTPGQGLQFLFEYFSETQRNKGNFPGRFSGRQFSNSRSEMNVSTLELGDSALYLCASSLEANSYNEQFFGPGTRLTVL.

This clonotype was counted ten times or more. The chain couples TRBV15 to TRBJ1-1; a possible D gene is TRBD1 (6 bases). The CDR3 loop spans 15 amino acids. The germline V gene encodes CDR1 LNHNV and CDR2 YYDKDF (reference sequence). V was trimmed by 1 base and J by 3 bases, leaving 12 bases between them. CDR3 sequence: CATSRGQDLYTEAFF. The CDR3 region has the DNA TGTGCCACCAGCAGAGGACAGGACCTTTACACTGAAGCTTTCTTT.

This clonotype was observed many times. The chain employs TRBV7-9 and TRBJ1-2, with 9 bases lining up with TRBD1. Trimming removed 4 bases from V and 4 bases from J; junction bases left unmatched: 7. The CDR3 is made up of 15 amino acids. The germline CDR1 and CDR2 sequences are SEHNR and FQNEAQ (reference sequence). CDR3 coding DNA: TGTGCCAGCAGCTCCGGACAGGGGACGACCTATGGCTACACCTTC. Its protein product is CASSSGQGTTYGYTF.

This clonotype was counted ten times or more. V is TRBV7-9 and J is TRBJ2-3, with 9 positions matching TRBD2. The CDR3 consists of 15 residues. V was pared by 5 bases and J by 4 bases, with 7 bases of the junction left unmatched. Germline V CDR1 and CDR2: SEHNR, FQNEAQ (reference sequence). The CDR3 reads CASSRSGGTADTQYF. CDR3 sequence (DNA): TGTGCCAGCAGCCGAAGCGGGGGGACAGCAGATACGCAGTATTTT.

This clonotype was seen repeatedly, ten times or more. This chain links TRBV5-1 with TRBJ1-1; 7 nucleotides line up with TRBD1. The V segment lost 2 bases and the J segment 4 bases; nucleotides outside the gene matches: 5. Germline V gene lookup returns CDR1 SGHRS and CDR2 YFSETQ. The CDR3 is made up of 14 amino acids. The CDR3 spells CASSFFDRATEAFF. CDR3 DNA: TGCGCCAGCAGCTTCTTCGACAGGGCCACTGAAGCTTTCTTT.

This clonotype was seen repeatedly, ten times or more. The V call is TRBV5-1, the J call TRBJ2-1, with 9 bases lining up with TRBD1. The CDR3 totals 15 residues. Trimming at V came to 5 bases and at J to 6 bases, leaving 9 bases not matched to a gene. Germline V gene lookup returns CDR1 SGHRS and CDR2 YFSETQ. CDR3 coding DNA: TGCGCCAGCAGTCAACCGGGACAGGGAAGCAATGAGCAGTTCTTC. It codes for CASSQPGQGSNEQFF.

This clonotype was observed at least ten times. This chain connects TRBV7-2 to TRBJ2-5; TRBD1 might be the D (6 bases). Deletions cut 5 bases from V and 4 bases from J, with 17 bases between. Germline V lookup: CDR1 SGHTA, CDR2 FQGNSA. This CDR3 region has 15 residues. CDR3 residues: CASSPQQGYRETQYF. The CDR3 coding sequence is TGTGCCAGCAGCCCCCAACAGGGTTACCGAGAGACCCAGTACTTC.

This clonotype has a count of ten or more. The CDR3 loop reads CASSLAGAGGDTQYF. CDR3 in DNA: TGCGCCAGCAGCTTGGCCGGAGCTGGGGGAGATACGCAGTATTTT. V and J are TRBV5-1 and TRBJ2-3; the D call may be TRBD1 or TRBD2 (5 bases each). Germline V CDR1 and CDR2: SGHRS, YFSETQ. The CDR3 contains 15 residues. The V end was cut by 0 bases, the J end by 5 bases, with 13 bases between.

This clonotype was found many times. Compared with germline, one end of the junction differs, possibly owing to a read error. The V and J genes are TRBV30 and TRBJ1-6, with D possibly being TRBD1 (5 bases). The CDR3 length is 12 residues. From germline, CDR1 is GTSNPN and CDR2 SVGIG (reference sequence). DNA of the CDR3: TGTGCCTGGAGTGAGGGGACCGCACCCCTCAACTTT. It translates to CAWSEGTAPLNF. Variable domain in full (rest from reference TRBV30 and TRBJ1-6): SQTIHQWPATLVQPVGSPLSLECTVEGTSNPNLYWYRQAAGRGLQLLFYSVGIGQISSEVPQNLSASRPQDRQFILSSKKLLLSDSGFYLCAWSEGTAPLNFGNGTRLTVT.

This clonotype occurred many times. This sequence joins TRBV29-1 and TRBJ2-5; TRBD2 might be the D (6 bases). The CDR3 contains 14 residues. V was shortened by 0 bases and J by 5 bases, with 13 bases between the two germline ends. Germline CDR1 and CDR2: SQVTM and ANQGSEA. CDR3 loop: CSVEDALAVETQYF. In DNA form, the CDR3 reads TGCAGCGTTGAAGACGCACTAGCAGTCGAGACCCAGTACTTC.

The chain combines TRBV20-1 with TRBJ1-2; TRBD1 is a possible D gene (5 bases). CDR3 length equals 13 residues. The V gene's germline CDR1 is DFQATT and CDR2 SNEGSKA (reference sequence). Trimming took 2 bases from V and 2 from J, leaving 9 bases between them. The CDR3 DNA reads TGCAGTGCTAGACTGGCAGGGAACTATGGCTACACCTTC. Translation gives CSARLAGNYGYTF.

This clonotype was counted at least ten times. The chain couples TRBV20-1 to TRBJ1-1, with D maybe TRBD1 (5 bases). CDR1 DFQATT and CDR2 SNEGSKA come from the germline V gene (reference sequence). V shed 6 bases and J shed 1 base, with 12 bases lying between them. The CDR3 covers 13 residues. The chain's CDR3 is CSAKGGGNTEAFF. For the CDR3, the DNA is TGCAGTGCGAAAGGCGGGGGGAACACTGAAGCTTTCTTT.

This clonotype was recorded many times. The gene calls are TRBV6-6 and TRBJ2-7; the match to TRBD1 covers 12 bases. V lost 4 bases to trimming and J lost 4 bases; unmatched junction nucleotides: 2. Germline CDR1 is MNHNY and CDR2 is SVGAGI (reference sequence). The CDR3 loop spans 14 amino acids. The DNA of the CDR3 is TGTGCCAGCAGTTGGGGACAGGGGGCTTACGAGCAGTACTTC. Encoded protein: CASSWGQGAYEQYF.

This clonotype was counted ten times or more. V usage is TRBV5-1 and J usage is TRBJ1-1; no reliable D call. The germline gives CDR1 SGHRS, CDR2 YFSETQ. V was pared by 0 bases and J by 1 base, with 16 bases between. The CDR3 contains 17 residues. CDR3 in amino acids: CASSLGWSAGSNTEAFF. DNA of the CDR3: TGCGCCAGCAGCTTGGGGTGGTCGGCAGGCTCGAACACTGAAGCTTTCTTT.

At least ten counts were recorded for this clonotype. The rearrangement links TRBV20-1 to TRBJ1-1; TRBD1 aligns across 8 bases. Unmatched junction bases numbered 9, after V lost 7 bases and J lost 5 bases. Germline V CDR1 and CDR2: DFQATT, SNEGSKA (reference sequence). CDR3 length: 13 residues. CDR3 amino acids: CSVSQGAGTEAFF. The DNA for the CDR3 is TGCAGTGTCAGTCAGGGGGCAGGGACTGAAGCTTTCTTT.

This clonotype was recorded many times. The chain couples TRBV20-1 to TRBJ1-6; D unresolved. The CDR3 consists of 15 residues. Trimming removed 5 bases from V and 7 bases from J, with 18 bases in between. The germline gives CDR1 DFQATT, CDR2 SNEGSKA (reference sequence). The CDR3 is CSAPVGGSENSPLHF. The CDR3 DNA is TGCAGTGCTCCGGTCGGTGGCAGCGAAAATTCACCCCTCCACTTT.

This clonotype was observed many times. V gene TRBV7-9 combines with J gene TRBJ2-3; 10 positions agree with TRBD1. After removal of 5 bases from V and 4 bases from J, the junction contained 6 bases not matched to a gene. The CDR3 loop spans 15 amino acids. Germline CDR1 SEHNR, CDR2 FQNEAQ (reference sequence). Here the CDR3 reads CASSGGQGVADTQYF. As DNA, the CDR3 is TGTGCCAGCAGCGGAGGACAGGGGGTCGCAGATACGCAGTATTTT. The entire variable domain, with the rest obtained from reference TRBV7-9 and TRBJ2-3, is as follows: DTGVSQNPRHKITKRGQNVTFRCDPISEHNRLYWYRQTLGQGPEFLTYFQNEAQLEKSRLLSDRFSAERPKGSFSTLEIQRTEQGDSAMYLCASSGGQGVADTQYFGPGTRLTVL.

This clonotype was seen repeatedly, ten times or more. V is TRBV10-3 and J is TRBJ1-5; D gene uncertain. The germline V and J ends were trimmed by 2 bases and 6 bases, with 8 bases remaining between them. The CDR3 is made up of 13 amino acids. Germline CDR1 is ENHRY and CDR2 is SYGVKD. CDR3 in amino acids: CAISEGLAQPQHF. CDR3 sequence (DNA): TGTGCCATCAGTGAGGGACTGGCTCAGCCCCAGCATTTT.

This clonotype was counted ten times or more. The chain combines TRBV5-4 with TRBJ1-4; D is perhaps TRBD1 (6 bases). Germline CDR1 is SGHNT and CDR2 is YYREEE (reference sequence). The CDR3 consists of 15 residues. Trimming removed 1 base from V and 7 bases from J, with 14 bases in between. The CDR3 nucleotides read TGTGCCAGCAGCTTGACCGGGGGCGCGAGTGAAAAACTGTTTTTT. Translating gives CASSLTGGASEKLFF.

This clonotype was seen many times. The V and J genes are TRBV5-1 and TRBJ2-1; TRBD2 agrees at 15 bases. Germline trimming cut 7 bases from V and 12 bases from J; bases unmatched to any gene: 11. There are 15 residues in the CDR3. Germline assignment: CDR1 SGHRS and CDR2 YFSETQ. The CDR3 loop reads CASLTGTSGGTAQFF. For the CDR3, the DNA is TGCGCCAGCCTAACTGGGACTAGCGGGGGGACCGCGCAGTTCTTC.

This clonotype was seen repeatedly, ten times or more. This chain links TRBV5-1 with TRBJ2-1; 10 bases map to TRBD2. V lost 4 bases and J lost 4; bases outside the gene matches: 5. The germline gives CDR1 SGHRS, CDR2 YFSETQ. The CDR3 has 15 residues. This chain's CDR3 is CASSLSGGAYNEQFF. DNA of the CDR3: TGCGCCAGCAGCCTGAGCGGGGGGGCATACAATGAGCAGTTCTTC.

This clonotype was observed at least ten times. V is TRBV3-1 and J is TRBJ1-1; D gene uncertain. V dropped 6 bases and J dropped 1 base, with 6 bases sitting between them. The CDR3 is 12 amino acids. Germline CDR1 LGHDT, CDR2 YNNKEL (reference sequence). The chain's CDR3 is CASSIGNTEAFF. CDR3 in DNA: TGTGCCAGCAGTATAGGGAACACTGAAGCTTTCTTT.